This T cell receptor beta chain was obtained from a study of blood T cell repertoires in COVID-19. Turning to the study itself: Donors in the United States, Italy and Spain gave samples during acute or convalescent COVID-19. Sample material is recorded as cDNA or gDNA derived from T cells, B-cell-depleted T cells, or PBMCs.

Clones were read by immunoSEQ multiplex PCR, and TCRdb kept only the in-frame ones, dropping some. Of about 64,000 clones in the sample, roughly 76% were seen once. The receptor's source is a human donor in a cohort sampled during active COVID-19. Sequencing used peripheral blood.

The CDR3 protein is CASSRTSGEQFF. The CDR3 DNA reads TGTGCCAGCAGCCGTACTAGCGGTGAGCAGTTCTTC. This chain links TRBV7-8 with TRBJ2-1, with TRBD2 identical over 8 bases. CDR1 is SGHVS, CDR2 FQNEAQ, per germline. V gave up 5 bases and J gave up 9 bases; unmatched junction bases: 3. This CDR3 comprises 12 residues.